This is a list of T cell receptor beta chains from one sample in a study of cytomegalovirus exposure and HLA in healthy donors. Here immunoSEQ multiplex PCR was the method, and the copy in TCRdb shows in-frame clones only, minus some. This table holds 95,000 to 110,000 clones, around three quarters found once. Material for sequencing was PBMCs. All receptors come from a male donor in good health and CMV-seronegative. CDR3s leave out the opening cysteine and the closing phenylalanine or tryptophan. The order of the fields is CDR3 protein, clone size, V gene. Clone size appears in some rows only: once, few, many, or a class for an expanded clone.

cdr3_aa: AWSVAGSREQY; clone_size: -; v_call: TRBV30
cdr3_aa: ASSPRGDAGANVLT; clone_size: -; v_call: TRBV9
cdr3_aa: ASPAVGGPKDEQF; clone_size: -; v_call: TRBV19
cdr3_aa: ASSFSGFEGNEQF; clone_size: few; v_call: TRBV7-6
cdr3_aa: ASSPGTGLDYEQY; clone_size: -; v_call: TRBV7-7
cdr3_aa: ATSLHRTSGSPDTQY; clone_size: -; v_call: TRBV15
cdr3_aa: ASSRQGEEY; clone_size: once; v_call: TRBV6-5
cdr3_aa: ASSSGTSGRAGTQY; clone_size: few; v_call: TRBV27
cdr3_aa: ASSWGVTSGREDTQY; clone_size: -; v_call: TRBV5-1
cdr3_aa: ASSLRGAGGTEAF; clone_size: few; v_call: TRBV11-2
cdr3_aa: ASSLSRGTAEAF; clone_size: -; v_call: TRBV4-1
cdr3_aa: ASRRTVLTNEKLF; clone_size: -; v_call: TRBV4-1
cdr3_aa: ATSRDGGGGYGYT; clone_size: -; v_call: TRBV15
cdr3_aa: SVPLGQGYGYT; clone_size: -; v_call: TRBV29-1
cdr3_aa: ASYERVDEQF; clone_size: -; v_call: TRBV27
cdr3_aa: ASSPSLVPNEQF; clone_size: -; v_call: TRBV11-2
cdr3_aa: ASSPQGGTNEKLF; clone_size: -; v_call: TRBV9
cdr3_aa: ASSADRGTYEQY; clone_size: -; v_call: TRBV10-1
cdr3_aa: ASSLVTGNTEAF; clone_size: -; v_call: TRBV5-1
cdr3_aa: ATPGLANTGELF; clone_size: -; v_call: TRBV7-8
cdr3_aa: ASKSGRGMNEQF; clone_size: -; v_call: TRBV28
cdr3_aa: ASRSGQANQPQH; clone_size: -; v_call: TRBV28
cdr3_aa: ASSKPPYGEQY; clone_size: -; v_call: TRBV21-1
cdr3_aa: ASKGLASYEQY; clone_size: -; v_call: TRBV19
cdr3_aa: ASSPGTGNTDTQY; clone_size: -; v_call: TRBV5-1
cdr3_aa: ASSRLAAPSNEQF; clone_size: -; v_call: TRBV2
cdr3_aa: ASSRDRGEWAEAF; clone_size: -; v_call: TRBV5-5
cdr3_aa: SVTYLGQGVNEQF; clone_size: -; v_call: TRBV29-1
cdr3_aa: ASSADRGTEAF; clone_size: -; v_call: TRBV27
cdr3_aa: ASSYSSGAETQY; clone_size: -; v_call: TRBV6-5
cdr3_aa: ASKAEGLADTQY; clone_size: few; v_call: TRBV19
cdr3_aa: ASSQGQGGLYEQY; clone_size: -; v_call: TRBV4-1
cdr3_aa: ASSPLPGKLTEAF; clone_size: -; v_call: TRBV18